This TCR beta chain was captured by sequencing in a study of T-cell memory formation after mild COVID-19. Study conclusions and caveats: The main location of contracting CD4+ clones was CM and EM, and that of contracting CD8+ clones was EMRA. Some clones that responded were present in memory (sampled pre-infection), which suggests cross-reactive memory joined.

This clonotype was recorded at least ten times. Its target is unknown. V trimming: 3 bases; J trimming: 3 bases; junction bases outside the gene matches: 0. The CDR3 spans 13 residues. In germline, CDR1 is MRHNA, CDR2 SNTAGT. Constant-segment primers and 5'RACE yielded cDNA libraries for TCR alpha and TCR beta, each carrying sample barcodes and UMIs. TCRdb reanalysed the 5' RACE reads using MiXCR and keeps one entry per CDR3 protein. The sample includes hundreds of thousands of distinct CDR3 sequences, roughly 13% of them seen just once. The chain combines TRBV6-4 with TRBJ2-3, with 7 bases that match TRBD2. The sample taken for sequencing was PBMCs or a T cell subset sorted from them (not recorded which). This sequence was found in a man aged 18 to 30 who had mild COVID-19 (a few samples of this study predate the infection). Cell type and time point are not known. Written as DNA, the CDR3 is TGTGCCAGCAGTGAGCGGGGGACAGATACGCAGTATTTT. Translated, it gives CASSERGTDTQYF.